Here is one T cell receptor (beta chain) with its context. RNA amounts of 0.5 to 1 ug underwent reverse transcription with random hexamers. The authors amplified TCR beta CDR3 across 54 Vbeta and 13 Jbeta using immunoSEQ multiplex PCR. TCRdb re-derived calls from the immunoSEQ multiplex PCR reads in MiXCR, one entry per CDR3 protein. The sample holds 150,000 to 160,000 distinct CDR3 sequences; over 85% are singletons and the top ten take about 0.19%. The source of the sample is a study of CD8 T cells in Susac syndrome. Sequencing used CD8+ T cells from PBMCs. The receptor was derived from a human donor with multiple sclerosis.

CDR3 bases: TGTGCCAGCAGCTTAGGAGAGGACAGGGTTGAAGCTTTCTTT. Its translation is CASSLGEDRVEAFF. The chain employs TRBV7-9 and TRBJ1-1; 8 bases match TRBD1. With 1 base clipped from V and 7 bases from J, the junction kept 5 bases outside the gene matches. The CDR3 has 14 amino acids. Germline CDR1 and CDR2: SEHNR and FQNEAQ (reference sequence). The variable domain in full, with the rest retrieved from reference TRBV7-9 and TRBJ1-1, is DTGVSQNPRHKITKRGQNVTFRCDPISEHNRLYWYRQTLGQGPEFLTYFQNEAQLEKSRLLSDRFSAERPKGSFSTLEIQRTEQGDSAMYLCASSLGEDRVEAFFGQGTRLTVV.